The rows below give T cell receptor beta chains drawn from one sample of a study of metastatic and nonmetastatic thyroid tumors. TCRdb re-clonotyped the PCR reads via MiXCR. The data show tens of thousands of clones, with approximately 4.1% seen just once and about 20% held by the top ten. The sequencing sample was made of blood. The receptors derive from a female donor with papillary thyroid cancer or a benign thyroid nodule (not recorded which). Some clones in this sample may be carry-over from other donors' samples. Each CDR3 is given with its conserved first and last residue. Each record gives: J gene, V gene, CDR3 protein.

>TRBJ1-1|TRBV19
CASSLSGAEAFF
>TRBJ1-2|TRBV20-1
CSAVRGASGYTF
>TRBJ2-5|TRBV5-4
CASSASGSRETQYF
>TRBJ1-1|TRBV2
CASGREGGTEAFF
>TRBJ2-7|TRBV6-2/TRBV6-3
CSSSHSERSYDQYF
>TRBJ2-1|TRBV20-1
CSATSGSWHEQFF
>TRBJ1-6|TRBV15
CATSGQALNSPLHF
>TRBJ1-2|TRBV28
CASSYEDYGYTF
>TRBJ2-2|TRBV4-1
CASSLEFGSRPTGELFF
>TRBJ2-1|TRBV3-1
CASSQLGSEQFF
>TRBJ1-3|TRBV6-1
CASSSDRGNTIYF
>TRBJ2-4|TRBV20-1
CSAVRTGGPKDQYF
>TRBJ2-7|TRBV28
CASRGTSGPTAYEQYF
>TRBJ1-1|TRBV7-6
CASSPGVGRNTEAFF
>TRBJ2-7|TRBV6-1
CASSYDRQTGEQYF
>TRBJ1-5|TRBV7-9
CASSRANQPQHF
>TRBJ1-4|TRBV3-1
CASSQDFLGRGGEKLFF
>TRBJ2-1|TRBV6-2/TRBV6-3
CAGGGAGEQFF
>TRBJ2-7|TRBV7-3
CASSRLIGGDEQYF
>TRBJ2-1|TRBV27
CASTSQPTSSSYNEQFF
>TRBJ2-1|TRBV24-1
CATSDFPGKPPHEQFF
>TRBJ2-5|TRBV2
CASNNRPGGQETQYF
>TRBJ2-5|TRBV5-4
CASSFSPGETQYF
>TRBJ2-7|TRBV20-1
CSAPGLAGVLEQYF
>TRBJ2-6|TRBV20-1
CSAPSRGGSGANVLTF
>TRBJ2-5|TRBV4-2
CASSQVRAGGEETQYF
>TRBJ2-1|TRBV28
CASSFGRARVGEQFF
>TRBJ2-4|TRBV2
CASSDGFAKNIQYF
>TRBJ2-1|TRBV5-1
CASSLNFGTSYNEQFF
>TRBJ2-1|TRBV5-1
CASSSQPGLANEQFF
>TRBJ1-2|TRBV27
CASSLDGNYGYTF
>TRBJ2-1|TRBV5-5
CASSLAGGPNEQFF
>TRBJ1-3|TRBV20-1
CSAREGRSSGNTIYF
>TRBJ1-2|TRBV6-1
CASSEWGESTF
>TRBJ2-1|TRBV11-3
CASSAPLVLAGYNEQFF
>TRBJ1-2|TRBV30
CAWSRGGTGRFYGYTF
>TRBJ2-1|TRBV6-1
CASSDGDWNEQFF
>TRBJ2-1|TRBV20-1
CSAGAGTETNEQFF
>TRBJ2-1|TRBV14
CASSQRSFGSPHNEQFF
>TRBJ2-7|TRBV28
CASGPRAGLFEQYF
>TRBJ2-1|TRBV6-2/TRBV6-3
CASSLFQLASNYNEQFF
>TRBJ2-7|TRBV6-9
CASSYLPGGYEQYF
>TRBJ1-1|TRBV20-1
CSAFIRGMTPLNTEAFF
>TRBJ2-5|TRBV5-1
CASSGGTVQETQYF
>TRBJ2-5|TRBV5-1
CASSSPRGTGVGFQETQYF
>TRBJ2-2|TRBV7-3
CASSGGRSTGELFF
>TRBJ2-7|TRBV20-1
CSASNGYEQYF
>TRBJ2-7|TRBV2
CASSEKQSSYEQYF